This T cell receptor (beta chain) is drawn from a study of cytomegalovirus exposure and HLA in healthy donors. The primer mix had 60 Vbeta and 13 Jbeta primers. The data were produced by immunoSEQ multiplex PCR, yet TCRdb's version contains in-frame clones alone and is incomplete. With some 110,000 clones in the sample, the ten largest clones hold roughly 2%. There were likely unrecorded immune exposures, though donors were nominally healthy when sampled. The CDR3 is 15 amino acids. V shed 1 base, J shed 7 bases, and the junction held 4 bases outside the gene matches. In germline, CDR1 is LNHDA, CDR2 SQIVND (reference sequence). As concerns this clone: Its antigen is undetermined.

Study-level points and caveats: Altogether, 150 or so TCR beta chains were recorded as cytomegalovirus-associated. In an earlier analysis, in roughly 580 donors, most V segments appeared productive either ~87% or ~30% of the time.

The chain combines TRBV19 with TRBJ2-2; the match to TRBD2 covers 9 bases. The sequence derives from a man aged 35 to 55 in good health and CMV-seronegative. Sequenced: PBMCs. The CDR3 bases are TGTGCCAGTAGTATAGCCGAAGCGGGGGGCGGGGAGCTGTTTTTT. Its translation is CASSIAEAGGGELFF.